Below are 29 T cell receptor beta chains sequenced from a single sample in a study of CD8+ T cells in alopecia areata. Extraction and reverse transcription of RNA yielded cDNA as the sequencing template. Produced via immunoSEQ multiplex PCR; TCRdb's table is partial and in-frame only. Of roughly 120,000 clones listed, more than 40% are singletons. The treatment was: oral pan-JAK inhibitor, 5-10 mg twice daily. This specimen consisted of CD4+ T cells sorted from blood, obtained at week 4, from a patient treated with tofacitinib. These receptors were obtained from a human donor with alopecia areata.

This chain links TRBV30 with TRBJ2-7; D is ambiguous. This CDR3 region has 13 residues. Germline V CDR1 and CDR2: GTSNPN, SVGIG (reference sequence). The germline V and J ends were trimmed by 4 bases and 3 bases, with 13 bases remaining between them. The CDR3 spells CAWNRKQLYEQYF. DNA for the CDR3: TGTGCCTGGAACCGTAAGCAGCTCTACGAGCAGTACTTC.

The gene calls are TRBV4-1 and TRBJ1-2, with D hard to call. The germline gives CDR1 MGHRA, CDR2 YSYEKL. The V end was cut by 2 bases, the J end by 8 bases, with 12 bases between. CDR3 length equals 13 residues. As DNA, the CDR3 is TGCGCCAGCAGCCAACGAAATGCCATCGGCTACACCTTC. This sequence encodes CASSQRNAIGYTF.

The rearrangement links TRBV6-5 to TRBJ2-7; 7 bases match TRBD2. Germline V gene lookup returns CDR1 MNHEY and CDR2 SVGAGI. The CDR3 extends over 13 amino acids. V lost 2 bases, J lost 4 bases, and 2 bases stayed unmatched. CDR3 region: CASSYREGYEQYF. The CDR3 DNA reads TGTGCCAGCAGTTACAGGGAGGGGTACGAGCAGTACTTC.

The chain couples TRBV6-5 to TRBJ2-7; 9 nucleotides line up with TRBD1. CDR3 length: 14 amino acids. Germline trimming cut 10 bases from V and 4 bases from J; bases unmatched to any gene: 11. In germline, CDR1 is MNHEY, CDR2 SVGAGI. CDR3 sequence: CATLPGTGRYEQYF. For the CDR3, the DNA is TGTGCCACTCTGCCCGGGACAGGGAGATACGAGCAGTACTTC.

The V and J genes are TRBV29-1 and TRBJ1-1; possibly TRBD1 for D (5 bases). V lost 3 bases and J 1 base, leaving 6 bases between the germline ends. CDR3 size: 12 residues. Germline lookup yields CDR1 SQVTM and CDR2 ANQGSEA. In nucleotides, the CDR3 is TGCAGCGTTGACAGGGCGAACACTGAAGCTTTCTTT. Translated: CSVDRANTEAFF. The whole variable domain, remainder taken from reference TRBV29-1 and TRBJ1-1, is SAVISQKPSRDICQRGTSLTIQCQVDSQVTMMFWYRQQPGQSLTLIATANQGSEATYESGFVIDKFPISRPNLTFSTLTVSNMSPEDSSIYLCSVDRANTEAFFGQGTRLTVV.

The chain carries TRBV7-8 and TRBJ2-1; D unresolved. The CDR3 extends over 15 amino acids. Trimming removed 1 base from V and 2 bases from J, with 9 bases in between. Germline CDR1 SGHVS, CDR2 FQNEAQ. The CDR3 is CASSLERIAYNEQFF. In DNA form, the CDR3 reads TGTGCCAGCAGCTTAGAACGCATTGCCTACAATGAGCAGTTCTTC.

This clone was recorded a few times. The V gene is TRBV27, the J gene TRBJ1-1; D might be TRBD1 (5 bases). The CDR3 has 14 amino acids. CDR1 is MNHEY and CDR2 is SMNVEV in the germline V gene (reference sequence). The V and J ends lost 5 bases and 0 bases respectively, with 10 bases between them. The CDR3, as DNA: TGTGCCAGCAGTAGACGGGGCTTGAACACTGAAGCTTTCTTT. Protein: CASSRRGLNTEAFF.

This chain connects TRBV29-1 to TRBJ2-7; the D is unclear. Trimming pared 6 bases from V and 2 bases from J, leaving 17 bases between. The CDR3 has 14 residues. Per germline, CDR1 SQVTM and CDR2 ANQGSEA. Here the CDR3 reads CSVVGRGVAYEQYF. In DNA, the CDR3 is TGCAGCGTGGTTGGGCGTGGGGTCGCCTACGAGCAGTACTTC.

V usage is TRBV30 and J usage is TRBJ1-2; TRBD1 matches at 7 bases. Looked up from germline, CDR1 is GTSNPN and CDR2 is SVGIG (reference sequence). The length of the CDR3 is 17 residues. Trimming at V came to 2 bases and at J to 3 bases, leaving 15 bases not matched to a gene. DNA of the CDR3: TGTGCCTGGAGTCCAACGTACAGGGGCCCTACCGACTATGGCTACACCTTC. Protein sequence: CAWSPTYRGPTDYGYTF. The full variable domain, in which reference TRBV30 and TRBJ1-2 provide the parts outside the CDR3, is SQTIHQWPATLVQPVGSPLSLECTVEGTSNPNLYWYRQAAGRGLQLLFYSVGIGQISSEVPQNLSASRPQDRQFILSSKKLLLSDSGFYLCAWSPTYRGPTDYGYTFGSGTRLTVV.

This CDR3 reads CAWRSVTEAFF. CDR3 in DNA: TGTGCCTGGAGGTCAGTCACTGAAGCTTTCTTT. This chain connects TRBV30 to TRBJ1-1, with no clear D. V gave up 3 bases and J gave up 4 bases, with 6 bases separating them. This CDR3 comprises 11 residues. The V gene's germline CDR1 is GTSNPN and CDR2 SVGIG (reference sequence).

V gene TRBV27 combines with J gene TRBJ2-6, with D uncertain. This CDR3 is built from 16 residues. V dropped 5 bases and J dropped 1 base, with 12 bases sitting between them. Germline values: CDR1 MNHEY, CDR2 SMNVEV (reference sequence). The CDR3, as DNA: TGTGCCAGCAGTGATTCGGAATTGTCTGGGGCCAACGTCCTGACTTTC. Translation: CASSDSELSGANVLTF.

The chain couples TRBV11-2 to TRBJ2-7, with TRBD1 identical over 9 bases. After removal of 2 bases from V and 1 base from J, the junction contained 6 bases not matched to a gene. From germline, CDR1 is SGHAT and CDR2 FQNNGV. This CDR3 has 16 amino acids. The CDR3 loop is CASSLPGTGSSYEQYF. The CDR3, as DNA: TGTGCCAGCAGCTTACCCGGGACAGGGAGTTCCTACGAGCAGTACTTC.

This chain links TRBV7-9 with TRBJ2-3; no clear D. The germline V gene encodes CDR1 SEHNR and CDR2 FQNEAQ (reference sequence). V was cut by 5 bases and J by 2 bases, with 5 bases left in between. The CDR3 sequence is 12 residues long. The CDR3 DNA is TGTGCCAGCAGCCCGTACACAGATACGCAGTATTTT. Residues: CASSPYTDTQYF.

The V gene is TRBV18, the J gene TRBJ2-6; D is possibly TRBD1 (5 bases). This CDR3 region has 14 residues. V lost 10 bases and J lost 1, with 11 bases in between. Germline V CDR1 and CDR2: KGHSH, LQKENI. CDR3 in DNA: TGTGCCACCCGACCAGGGTCTGGGGCCAACGTCCTGACTTTC. Translated, it gives CATRPGSGANVLTF.

The V and J genes are TRBV5-1 and TRBJ2-3; 11 positions match TRBD2. The CDR3 has 14 amino acids. V lost 5 bases to trimming and J lost 3 bases; unmatched junction nucleotides: 2. The germline V gene has CDR1 SGHRS and CDR2 YFSETQ. The CDR3 here is CASSTSGRTDTQYF. Written as DNA, the CDR3 is TGCGCCAGCAGTACTAGCGGGAGAACAGATACGCAGTATTTT.

This clone was observed a few times. The chain combines TRBV18 with TRBJ2-3; TRBD1 agrees at 8 bases. This CDR3 is 15 amino acids long. From germline, CDR1 is KGHSH and CDR2 LQKENI. After removal of 3 bases from V and 4 bases from J, the junction contained 6 bases not matched to a gene. The CDR3 DNA follows: TGTGCCAGCTCACCGGTCAGGGGGCAGGCAGATACGCAGTATTTT. It encodes CASSPVRGQADTQYF.

This clone was seen a handful of times. V and J are TRBV7-9 and TRBJ1-1; D gene unclear. In germline, CDR1 is SEHNR, CDR2 FQNEAQ (reference sequence). The CDR3 length is 15 residues. V dropped 1 base and J dropped 3 bases, with 12 bases sitting between them. The CDR3 sequence is CASSLDGRRDTEAFF. The CDR3 DNA is TGTGCCAGCAGCTTAGACGGCAGGCGGGACACTGAAGCTTTCTTT.

This rearrangement joins TRBV4-1 to TRBJ2-5; D ambiguous. The CDR3 is 12 amino acids. Germline V lookup: CDR1 MGHRA, CDR2 YSYEKL. Between the trimmed V and J ends, which lost 4 bases and 2 bases, there was a span of 5 bases. CDR3 DNA sequence: TGCGCCAGCAGCCGCCCACAAGAGACCCAGTACTTC. Protein sequence: CASSRPQETQYF.

This clone was seen just once. V usage is TRBV11-2 and J usage is TRBJ2-1; unclear D gene. V was trimmed by 3 bases and J by 8 bases, leaving 5 bases between them. The CDR3 covers 11 residues. Germline V gene data show CDR1 as SGHAT and CDR2 as FQNNGV. The CDR3 here is CASSFHYEQFF. In DNA, the CDR3 is TGTGCCAGCAGCTTCCATTATGAGCAGTTCTTC.

V usage is TRBV25-1 and J usage is TRBJ2-3; 7 bases align to TRBD1. Germline trimming cut 8 bases from V and 0 bases from J; bases unmatched to any gene: 11. The CDR3 runs to 16 residues. Per germline, CDR1 MGHDK and CDR2 SYGVNS. For the CDR3, the DNA is TGTGCCAGCGTCCCCATTGGGACAGCTAGCACAGATACGCAGTATTTT. Translation gives CASVPIGTASTDTQYF.

The chain joins TRBV6-5 to TRBJ2-1; 8 nucleotides match TRBD2. The CDR3 is 15 amino acids. After removal of 7 bases from V and 8 bases from J, the junction contained 13 bases not matched to a gene. The germline CDR1 and CDR2 sequences are MNHEY and SVGAGI. In DNA, the CDR3 is TGTGCCAGCATTCCTAGTAACGGGAGGGCCGATGAGCAGTTCTTC. Protein: CASIPSNGRADEQFF.

This clone has more than one count but fewer than ten. The chain is built from TRBV29-1 and TRBJ2-7; D uncertain. V shed 5 bases and J shed 0 bases, with 23 bases lying between them. CDR1 and CDR2 (germline): SQVTM, ANQGSEA. The CDR3 covers 17 residues. The CDR3 protein is CSVFHRVQLSPSYEQYF. CDR3 DNA sequence: TGCAGCGTTTTCCACCGGGTCCAACTATCCCCCTCCTACGAGCAGTACTTC.

Here the CDR3 reads CASSPFAEEAEKLFF. DNA of the CDR3: TGTGCCAGCTCACCATTTGCCGAGGAGGCGGAAAAACTGTTTTTT. This sequence joins TRBV18 and TRBJ1-4; D call uncertain. Trimming removed 2 bases from V and 8 bases from J, with 15 bases in between. CDR3 length: 15 residues. Per the germline V gene, CDR1 is KGHSH and CDR2 is LQKENI.

The chain couples TRBV29-1 to TRBJ2-7; D may be TRBD1 (7 bases). The CDR3 length is 13 residues. The germline gives CDR1 SQVTM, CDR2 ANQGSEA. Trimming pared 4 bases from V and 5 bases from J, leaving 15 bases between. The CDR3 sequence is CSVVRQGGDEQYF. The CDR3 DNA sequence: TGCAGCGTTGTGCGGCAGGGGGGCGACGAGCAGTACTTC.

The rearrangement links TRBV30 to TRBJ2-3; perhaps D is TRBD1 or TRBD2 (5 bases each). The CDR3 spans 14 residues. Per germline, CDR1 GTSNPN and CDR2 SVGIG (reference sequence). The germline V and J ends were trimmed by 0 bases and 2 bases, with 9 bases remaining between them. This CDR3 reads CAWSVGEHTDTQYF. The CDR3 DNA sequence: TGTGCCTGGAGTGTGGGGGAACACACAGATACGCAGTATTTT.

The J gene is TRBJ2-1, the V gene TRBV7-2; tentative D call: TRBD1 (6 bases). The CDR3 is made up of 14 amino acids. Germline V gene sequence: CDR1 SGHTA, CDR2 FQGNSA. Trimming stripped 1 base from V and 4 bases from J, with 8 bases between. The CDR3 loop is CASSLGQVYNEQFF. The CDR3 DNA reads as TGTGCCAGCAGCTTAGGACAGGTTTACAATGAGCAGTTCTTC.

The chain joins TRBV29-1 to TRBJ2-7; 7 nucleotides align to TRBD1. Germline trimming cut 5 bases from V and 4 bases from J; bases unmatched to any gene: 8. The germline V gene has CDR1 SQVTM and CDR2 ANQGSEA. This CDR3 contains 13 residues. Written as DNA, the CDR3 is TGCAGCGTTCGACAGGGATCTCGGTACGAGCAGTACTTC. Protein product: CSVRQGSRYEQYF.

J is TRBJ1-2 and V is TRBV27; 7 bases line up with TRBD1. The CDR3 has 13 amino acids. CDR1 and CDR2 from the germline V gene are MNHEY and SMNVEV (reference sequence). The junction had 5 bases not matched to a gene; V was cut back by 3 bases and J by 7 bases. The CDR3 spells CASSFRDSLGYTF. The CDR3 bases are TGTGCCAGCAGTTTCCGGGACAGCCTTGGCTACACCTTC.

This chain uses TRBV7-9 with TRBJ1-3, with no clear D. Looked up from germline, CDR1 is SEHNR and CDR2 is FQNEAQ (reference sequence). With 3 bases removed from V and 3 bases from J, the gap between germline ends came to 9 bases. The CDR3 runs to 14 residues. CDR3 protein: CASSFSRSGNTIYF. The CDR3 DNA sequence: TGTGCCAGCAGCTTTTCAAGAAGTGGAAACACCATATATTTT.